This T cell receptor (beta chain) was observed in a study of T cells expressing NK-cell markers. As for the study in general: Seven HCMV-seropositive donors and one seronegative donor made up the eight sequenced donors. General study results and limits: NKG2C+ dominant clonotypes from 6 or 7 donors made up about 1.0-7.5% of CD8+ T cells.

The germline V gene encodes CDR1 MNHEY and CDR2 SMNVEV (reference sequence). This CDR3 spans 16 amino acids. TCRdb reanalyzed the 5' RACE reads, giving one entry per CDR3 protein sequence and no DNA. Here the sample table reports about 390,000 distinct CDR3 sequences. In the case of this clonotype: What it binds is not known.

The rearrangement uses TRBV27 and TRBJ2-5; there is no DNA to check the TCRdb D call of TRBD2. This TCR came from a woman aged 50 to 60 in good health. The sequenced material came from blood T cells: a sorted CD56 or NKG2C T cell subset, CD4+ or CD8+ T cells, or bulk PBMC T cells (not recorded which). The CDR3 is CASSYKGLADQETQYF.